The 11 T cell receptor beta chains reported below all come from one sample, sequenced in a study of molecular identifiers for immune sequencing clone quantification. TCRdb ran MiXCR on the PCR reads and lists one entry per CDR3 protein. The sample consists of 490,000 or so distinct CDR3 sequences, over 20% of them appearing once. Sequenced: naive CD8+ T cells from blood, with Jurkat cell RNA spiked in. Subset noted: FACS-sorted CD8+CD4-CCR7+CD45RA+ naive T cells. The receptors shown here come from a human donor in good health. Some libraries in this study had Jurkat cell RNA spiked in.

This clonotype showed up just once. The junction differs from germline at one of its ends, possibly a read error. The rearrangement uses TRBV18 and TRBJ2-7, with 7 bases fitting TRBD2. Germline-derived CDR1 and CDR2 are KGHSH and LQKENI. The CDR3 consists of 15 residues. This CDR3 is CASSPPGTGGYEQHF. CDR3 DNA: TGTGCCAGCTCACCACCGGGGACGGGGGGATACGAGCAGCACTTC.

The chain is built from TRBV20-1 and TRBJ2-2; no clear D. CDR1 DFQATT and CDR2 SNEGSKA come from the germline V gene (reference sequence). The CDR3 totals 12 residues. Trimming took off 6 bases at V and 2 bases at J, with 7 bases between the two ends. The chain's CDR3 is CSARPNTGELFF. DNA of the CDR3: TGCAGTGCGCGACCAAACACCGGGGAGCTGTTTTTT.

This clonotype appeared a few times. The chain links TRBV28 to TRBJ1-2, with D possibly TRBD1 on 5 matching bases. The CDR3 runs 14 residues. Germline assignment: CDR1 MDHEN and CDR2 SYDVKM. Trimming pared 5 bases from V and 2 bases from J, leaving 12 bases between. CDR3 in amino acids: CASSPENRNYGYTF. As DNA, the CDR3 is TGTGCCAGCAGTCCAGAAAACAGGAACTATGGCTACACCTTC.

Points on this clonotype: A read error may explain this, as a much larger clone is one base away. The V gene is TRBV25-1, the J gene TRBJ2-7; 8 nucleotides agree with TRBD1. The CDR3 spans 12 residues. Per germline, CDR1 MGHDK and CDR2 SYGVNS. The CDR3 loop is CASTQGGHEQCF. In DNA, the CDR3 is TGTGCCAGCACACAGGGGGGCCACGAGCAGTGCTTC.

This clonotype appeared a few times. The J gene is TRBJ1-4, the V gene TRBV12-3 or TRBV12-4; unclear D gene. V was clipped by 6 bases and J by 0 bases, with 11 bases between them. The CDR3 has 15 residues. The chain's CDR3 is CASSSIIATNEKLFF. The CDR3 DNA is TGTGCCAGCAGCTCTATTATTGCAACTAATGAAAAACTGTTTTTT.

This clonotype was recorded at least ten times. V is TRBV28 and J is TRBJ1-1; D unresolved. Deletions cut 6 bases from V and 10 bases from J, with 18 bases between. Germline-derived CDR1 and CDR2 are MDHEN and SYDVKM. This CDR3 is built from 13 residues. DNA for the CDR3: TGTGCCAGCAGCACCGGCGCGGAAGGAAGAGCTTTCTTT. It specifies CASSTGAEGRAFF.

This sequence joins TRBV4-1 and TRBJ1-5, with D possibly matching TRBD1 (5 bases). Germline V gene data show CDR1 as MGHRA and CDR2 as YSYEKL. Trimming took 4 bases from V and 0 from J, leaving 10 bases between them. The CDR3 has 15 residues. The DNA of the CDR3 is TGCGCCAGCAGCCTAGCCCAGGGTAGCAATCAGCCCCAGCATTTT. Translated: CASSLAQGSNQPQHF.

This chain links TRBV19 with TRBJ2-7; TRBD1 matches at 8 bases. With V trimmed by 5 bases and J by 0 bases, 3 bases remained unmatched. Germline CDR1 reads LNHDA; CDR2 reads SQIVND (reference sequence). The CDR3 sequence is 14 residues long. In DNA form, the CDR3 reads TGTGCCAGTAGTCACACAGGGGGCTCCTACGAGCAGTACTTC. It encodes CASSHTGGSYEQYF.

As for this clonotype: The junction departs from the called germline gene at one end, perhaps through a read error. The V gene is TRBV5-5, the J gene TRBJ2-1; 7 bases line up with TRBD2. Germline V lookup: CDR1 SGHKS, CDR2 YYEKEE (reference sequence). There are 15 residues in the CDR3. The CDR3: CASGLARSGLENQIF. CDR3 in DNA: TGTGCCAGCGGCTTGGCCCGATCCGGACTAGAAAACCAGATCTTC.

With regard to this clonotype: A much bigger clone sits one base away, suggesting this may be a read error. This rearrangement joins TRBV2 to TRBJ2-5, with D uncertain. The germline V gene encodes CDR1 SNHLY and CDR2 FYNNEI. This CDR3 has 14 amino acids. V was shortened by 3 bases and J by 4 bases, with 12 bases between the two germline ends. CDR3 protein: CASSDHALVETQYF. DNA of the CDR3: TGTGCCAGCAGTGATCACGCTTTGGTAGAGACCCAGTACTTC.

This clonotype was observed many times. V gene TRBV29-1 combines with J gene TRBJ2-5, with D hard to call. In germline, CDR1 is SQVTM, CDR2 ANQGSEA. This CDR3 contains 12 residues. V lost 4 bases to trimming and J lost 3 bases, with 9 bases between them. The CDR3 nucleotides read TGCAGCGTTGTTGGTTCGGAAGAGACCCAGTACTTC. Translated, it gives CSVVGSEETQYF.